These T cell receptor beta chains were read from a single sample in a study of regulatory T cells in long-lasting Graves disease. In TCRdb, the multiplex PCR reads were re-called with MiXCR into one record per CDR3 protein. The sample lists fewer than 400,000 distinct CDR3 sequences; about 18% were seen once. The sequenced sample was peripheral blood mononuclear cells (PBMCs), obtained at new diagnosis, from a patient treated with antithyroid drugs. All receptors come from a female donor with Graves disease. CDR3s include the opening cysteine and the closing phenylalanine or tryptophan. The D gene is left open where the match is weak. Rows give clone size only sometimes, using once, few, many, or a class for an expanded clone.

TRBV25-1	TRBJ2-7	many	-	TGTGCCAGCAGTGATTCTGCGAAATCCTACGAGCAGTACTTC	CASSDSAKSYEQYF
TRBV6-1	TRBJ1-3	few	-	TGTGCCAGCAGGGGGACAACCACCGAGACTTTTGGAAACACCATATATTTT	CASRGTTTETFGNTIYF
TRBV3-1	TRBJ2-2	few	-	TGTGCCAGCAGCCTTACGGGCACCGGGGAGCTGTTTTTT	CASSLTGTGELFF
TRBV20-1	TRBJ2-7	many	-	TGCAGTGCTAGAGATGAGGGACTGAGCTCCTACGAGCAGTACTTC	CSARDEGLSSYEQYF
TRBV11-2	TRBJ2-3	many	TRBD2	TGTGCCAGCAGCCACTTAGGGATAGCGGGAGGGCCTAGCCGTACAGATACGCAGTATTTT	CASSHLGIAGGPSRTDTQYF
TRBV6-1	TRBJ1-1	many	-	TGTGCCAGCAGCGGGGATAGGAACACTGAAGCTTTCTTT	CASSGDRNTEAFF
TRBV5-1	TRBJ2-2	many	-	TGCGCCAGCAGCGGAGGGAACAGCCCCACCGGGGAGCTGTTTTTT	CASSGGNSPTGELFF
TRBV5-1	TRBJ2-7	few	-	TGCGCCAGCAGCTCGAAAATGACAGGTCGGTCCTACGAGCAGTACTTC	CASSSKMTGRSYEQYF
TRBV6-1	TRBJ2-1	many	-	TGTGCCAGCAGGCCATCTTCTGGTTCCAATTACAATGAGCAGTTCTTC	CASRPSSGSNYNEQFF
TRBV24-1	TRBJ1-6	many	-	TGTGCCACCAGTGATTTGCGGGGACGGTATAATTCACCCCTCCACTTT	CATSDLRGRYNSPLHF
TRBV4-1	TRBJ2-1	few	TRBD1	TGCGCCAGCAGCCCTCCGTTTGGGACAGGTAATGAGCAGTTCTTC	CASSPPFGTGNEQFF
TRBV10-3	TRBJ1-3	many	-	TGTGCCATCAGTGAGACAGGGTTGGAAAACACCATATATTTT	CAISETGLENTIYF
TRBV3-1	TRBJ1-6	many	-	TGTGCCAGCAGCCAAGGGCACGGGGCAGTCAGTAATTCACCCCTCCACTTT	CASSQGHGAVSNSPLHF
TRBV2	TRBJ2-7	many	-	TGTGCCAGCAGTGAAGACAGGGACGAGCAGTACTTC	CASSEDRDEQYF
TRBV7-9	TRBJ2-1	many	TRBD2	TGTGCCAGCAGCTACCTCTTGGCGGGAGGGCCACCCTCCTACAATGAGCAGTTCTTC	CASSYLLAGGPPSYNEQFF
TRBV13	TRBJ2-1	-	-	TGTGCCAGCAGCCGCGCGAGAGGGAGCTCCTACAATGAGCAGTTCTTC	CASSRARGSSYNEQFF
TRBV19	TRBJ1-2	many	-	TGTGCCAGTAGTACACCCCCGAGGGCTCAAAGCGGCTATGGCTACACCTTC	CASSTPPRAQSGYGYTF
TRBV5-1	TRBJ2-2	many	TRBD2	TGCGCCAGCAGCGATAGCGGGAGTTCGAACACCGGGGAGCTGTTTTTT	CASSDSGSSNTGELFF
TRBV20-1	TRBJ1-1	many	-	TGCAGTGCTAGAGGGGGGGCGCGAACTGAAGCTTTCTTT	CSARGGARTEAFF
TRBV3-1	TRBJ1-2	many	TRBD1	TGTGCCAGCAGCCAAGAGAGGGGACAGCTAGGCGGCTACACCTTC	CASSQERGQLGGYTF
TRBV9	TRBJ2-1	few	TRBD1	TGTGCCAGCAGCCCCAGGGACAGGGGGGATGAGCAGTTCTTC	CASSPRDRGDEQFF
TRBV12-3/TRBV12-4	TRBJ2-3	many	-	TGTGCCAGCAGTTTGTTCGGCTTTAGCACAGATACGCAGTATTTT	CASSLFGFSTDTQYF
TRBV11-2	TRBJ2-7	many	TRBD2	TGTGCCAGCAGCTTATGGCCGGGAGGTGACTACGAGCAGTACTTC	CASSLWPGGDYEQYF
TRBV10-3	TRBJ1-4	-	-	TGTGCCACCCACGGGAGCAGCGATAATGAAAAACTGTTTTTT	CATHGSSDNEKLFF
TRBV7-6	TRBJ2-2	many	-	TGTGCCAGCAGCTTTCAGGGAGACACCGGGGAGCTGTTTTTT	CASSFQGDTGELFF
TRBV24-1	TRBJ2-1	few	-	TGTGCCACCAGTGATATTGGGATTGAGCAGTTCTTC	CATSDIGIEQFF